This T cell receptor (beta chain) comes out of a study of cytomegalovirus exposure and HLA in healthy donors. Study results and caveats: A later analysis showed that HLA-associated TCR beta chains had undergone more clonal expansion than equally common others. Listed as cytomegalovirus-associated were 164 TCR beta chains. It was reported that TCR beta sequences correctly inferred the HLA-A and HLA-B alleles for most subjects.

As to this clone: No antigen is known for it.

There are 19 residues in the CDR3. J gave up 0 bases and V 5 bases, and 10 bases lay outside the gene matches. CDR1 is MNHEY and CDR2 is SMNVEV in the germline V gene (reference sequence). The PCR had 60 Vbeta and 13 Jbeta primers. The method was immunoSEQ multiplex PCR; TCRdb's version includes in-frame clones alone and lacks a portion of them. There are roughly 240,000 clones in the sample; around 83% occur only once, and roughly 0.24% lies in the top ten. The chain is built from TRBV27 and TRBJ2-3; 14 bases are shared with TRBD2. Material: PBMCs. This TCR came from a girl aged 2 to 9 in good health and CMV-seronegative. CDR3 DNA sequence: TGTGCCAGCAGTCGAGAAGGGACTAGCGGGGGCCGGAGCACAGATACGCAGTATTTT. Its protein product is CASSREGTSGGRSTDTQYF.